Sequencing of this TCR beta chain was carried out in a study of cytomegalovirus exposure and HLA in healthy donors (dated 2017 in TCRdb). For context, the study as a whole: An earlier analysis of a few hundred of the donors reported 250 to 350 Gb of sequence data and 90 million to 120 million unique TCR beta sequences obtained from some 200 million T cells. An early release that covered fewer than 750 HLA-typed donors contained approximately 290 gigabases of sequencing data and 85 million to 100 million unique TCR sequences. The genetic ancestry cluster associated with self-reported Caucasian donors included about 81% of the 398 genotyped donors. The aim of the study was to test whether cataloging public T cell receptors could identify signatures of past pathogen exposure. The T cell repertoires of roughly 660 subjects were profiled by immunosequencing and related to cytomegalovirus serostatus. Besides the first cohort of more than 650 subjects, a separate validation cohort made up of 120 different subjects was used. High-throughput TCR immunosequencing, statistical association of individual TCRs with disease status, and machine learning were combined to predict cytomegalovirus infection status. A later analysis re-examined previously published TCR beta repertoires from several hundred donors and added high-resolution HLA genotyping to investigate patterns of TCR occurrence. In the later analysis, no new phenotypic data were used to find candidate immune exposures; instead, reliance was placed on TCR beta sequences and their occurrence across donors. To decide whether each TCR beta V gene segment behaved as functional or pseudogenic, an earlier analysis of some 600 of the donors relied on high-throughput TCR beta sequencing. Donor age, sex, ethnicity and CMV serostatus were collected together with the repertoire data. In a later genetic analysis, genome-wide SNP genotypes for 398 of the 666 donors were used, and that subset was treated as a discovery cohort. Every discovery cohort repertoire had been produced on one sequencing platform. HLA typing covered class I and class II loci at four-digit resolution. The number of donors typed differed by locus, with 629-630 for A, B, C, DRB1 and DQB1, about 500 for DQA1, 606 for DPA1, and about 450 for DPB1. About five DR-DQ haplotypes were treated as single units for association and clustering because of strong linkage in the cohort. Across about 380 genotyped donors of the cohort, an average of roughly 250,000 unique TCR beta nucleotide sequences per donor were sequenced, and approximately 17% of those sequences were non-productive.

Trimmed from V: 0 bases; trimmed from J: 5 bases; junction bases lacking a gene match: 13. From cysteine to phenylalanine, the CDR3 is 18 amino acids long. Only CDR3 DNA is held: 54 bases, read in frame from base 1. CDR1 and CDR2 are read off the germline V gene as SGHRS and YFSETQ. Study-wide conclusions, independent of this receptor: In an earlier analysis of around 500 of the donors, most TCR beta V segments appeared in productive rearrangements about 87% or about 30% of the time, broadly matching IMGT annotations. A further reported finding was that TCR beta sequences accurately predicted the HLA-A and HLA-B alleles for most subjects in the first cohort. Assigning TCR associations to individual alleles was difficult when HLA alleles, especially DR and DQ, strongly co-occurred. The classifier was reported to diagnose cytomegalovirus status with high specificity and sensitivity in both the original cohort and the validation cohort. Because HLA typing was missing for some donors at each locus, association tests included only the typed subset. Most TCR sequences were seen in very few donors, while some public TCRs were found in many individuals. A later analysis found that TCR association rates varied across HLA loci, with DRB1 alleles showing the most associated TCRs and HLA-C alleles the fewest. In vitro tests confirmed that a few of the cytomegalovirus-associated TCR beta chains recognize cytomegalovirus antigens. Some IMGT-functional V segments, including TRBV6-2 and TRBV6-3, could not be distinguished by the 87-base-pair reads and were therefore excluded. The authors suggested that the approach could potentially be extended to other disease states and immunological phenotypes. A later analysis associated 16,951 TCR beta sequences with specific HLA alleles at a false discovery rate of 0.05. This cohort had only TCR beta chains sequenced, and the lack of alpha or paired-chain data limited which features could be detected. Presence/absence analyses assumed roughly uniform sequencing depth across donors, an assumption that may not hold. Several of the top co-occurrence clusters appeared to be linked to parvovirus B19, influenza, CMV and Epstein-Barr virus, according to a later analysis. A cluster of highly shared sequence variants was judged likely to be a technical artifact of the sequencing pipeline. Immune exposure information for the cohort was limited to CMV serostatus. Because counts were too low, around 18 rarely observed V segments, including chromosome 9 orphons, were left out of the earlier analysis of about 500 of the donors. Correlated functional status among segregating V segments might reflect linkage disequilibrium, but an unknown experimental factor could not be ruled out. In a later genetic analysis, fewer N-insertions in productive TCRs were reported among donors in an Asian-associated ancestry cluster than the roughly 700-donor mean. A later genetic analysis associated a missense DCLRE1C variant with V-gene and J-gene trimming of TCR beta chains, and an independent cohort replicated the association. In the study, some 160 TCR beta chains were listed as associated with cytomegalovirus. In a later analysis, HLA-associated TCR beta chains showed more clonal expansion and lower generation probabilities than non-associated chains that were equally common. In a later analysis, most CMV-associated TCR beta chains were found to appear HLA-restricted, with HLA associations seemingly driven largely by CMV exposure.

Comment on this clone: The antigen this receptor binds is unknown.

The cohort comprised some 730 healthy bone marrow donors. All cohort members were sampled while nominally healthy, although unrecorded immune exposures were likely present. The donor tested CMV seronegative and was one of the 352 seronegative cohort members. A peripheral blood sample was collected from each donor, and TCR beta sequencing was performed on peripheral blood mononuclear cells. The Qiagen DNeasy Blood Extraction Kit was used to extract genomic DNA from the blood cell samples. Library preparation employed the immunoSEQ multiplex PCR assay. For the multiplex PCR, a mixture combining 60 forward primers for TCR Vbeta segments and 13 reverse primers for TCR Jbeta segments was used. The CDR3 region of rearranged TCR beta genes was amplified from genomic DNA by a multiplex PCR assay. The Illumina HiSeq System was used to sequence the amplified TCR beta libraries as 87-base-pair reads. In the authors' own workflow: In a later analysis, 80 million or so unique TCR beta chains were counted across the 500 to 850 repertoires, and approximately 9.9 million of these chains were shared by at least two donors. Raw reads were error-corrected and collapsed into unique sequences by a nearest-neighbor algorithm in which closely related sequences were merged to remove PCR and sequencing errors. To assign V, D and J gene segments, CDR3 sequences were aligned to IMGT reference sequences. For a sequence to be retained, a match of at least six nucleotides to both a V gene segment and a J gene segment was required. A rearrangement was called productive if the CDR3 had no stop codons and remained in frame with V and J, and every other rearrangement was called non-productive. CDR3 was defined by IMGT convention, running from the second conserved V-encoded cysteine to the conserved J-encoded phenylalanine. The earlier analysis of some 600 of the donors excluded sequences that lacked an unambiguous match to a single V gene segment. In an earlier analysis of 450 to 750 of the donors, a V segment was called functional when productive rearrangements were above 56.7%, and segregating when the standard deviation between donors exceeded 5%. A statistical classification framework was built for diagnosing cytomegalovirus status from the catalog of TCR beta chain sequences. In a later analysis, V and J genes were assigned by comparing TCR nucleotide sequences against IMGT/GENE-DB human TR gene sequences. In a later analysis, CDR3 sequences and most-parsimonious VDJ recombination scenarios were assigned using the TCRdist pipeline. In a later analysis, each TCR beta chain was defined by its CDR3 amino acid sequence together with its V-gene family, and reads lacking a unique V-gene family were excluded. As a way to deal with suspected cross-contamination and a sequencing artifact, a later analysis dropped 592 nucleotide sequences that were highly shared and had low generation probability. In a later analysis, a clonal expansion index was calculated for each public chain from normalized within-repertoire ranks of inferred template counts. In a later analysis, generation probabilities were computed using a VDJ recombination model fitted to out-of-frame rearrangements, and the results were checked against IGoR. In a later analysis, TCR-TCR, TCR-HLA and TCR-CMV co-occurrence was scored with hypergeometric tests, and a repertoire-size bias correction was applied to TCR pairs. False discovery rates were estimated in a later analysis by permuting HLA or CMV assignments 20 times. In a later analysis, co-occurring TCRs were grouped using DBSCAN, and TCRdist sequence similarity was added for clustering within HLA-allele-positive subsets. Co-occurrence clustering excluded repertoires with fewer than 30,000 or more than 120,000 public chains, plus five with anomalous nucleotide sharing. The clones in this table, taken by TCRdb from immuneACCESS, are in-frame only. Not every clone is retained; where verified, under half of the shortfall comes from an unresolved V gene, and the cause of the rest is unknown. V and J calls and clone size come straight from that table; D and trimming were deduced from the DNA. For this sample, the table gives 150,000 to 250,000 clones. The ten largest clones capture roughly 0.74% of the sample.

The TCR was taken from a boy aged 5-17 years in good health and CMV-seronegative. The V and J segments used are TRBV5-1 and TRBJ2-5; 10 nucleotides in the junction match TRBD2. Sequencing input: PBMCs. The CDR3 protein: CASSLASQRGGRGETQYF. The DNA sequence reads TGCGCCAGCAGCTTGGCCTCTCAGCGGGGGGGCCGCGGGGAGACCCAGTACTTC.